These 25 T cell receptor beta chains originate from one sample sequenced in a study of T cells in Graves' hyperthyroidism and ophthalmopathy. The CDR3 regions of TCR beta were amplified from RNA transcripts. Carried out on the TCR CDR3, a first-round RT-PCR used the HTBI primer set. TCRdb re-derived calls from the multiplex PCR reads in MiXCR, one entry per CDR3 protein. The table has roughly 510,000 distinct CDR3 sequences, more than 20% seen once. Sequenced sample: blood. The receptor source for this set is a man between 18 and 29 years old with Graves' hyperthyroidism.

This clonotype has ten or more counts. This chain connects TRBV2 to TRBJ1-2; 9 positions agree with TRBD1. Losses at the gene ends were 8 bases for V and 9 bases for J; bases not matched to a gene: 7. CDR3 length: 12 residues. From germline, CDR1 is SNHLY and CDR2 FYNNEI. The CDR3 spells CASDYRGRSYTF. CDR3 DNA sequence: TGTGCCAGCGATTACAGGGGGCGAAGCTACACCTTC.

The chain has TRBV2 and TRBJ1-2; D not resolved. The CDR3 is 13 residues long. Germline CDR1 SNHLY, CDR2 FYNNEI. V was clipped by 6 bases and J by 6 bases, with 14 bases between them. The CDR3 DNA is TGTGCCAGCAGGGCGGGCGGGTACGATGGCTACACCTTC. Its translation: CASRAGGYDGYTF.

To note about this clonotype: At one of its ends the junction is not consistent with the germline gene, which may arise from a read error. The chain carries TRBV4-1 and TRBJ2-2; 7 bases fit TRBD1. The CDR3 contains 17 residues. Germline lookup yields CDR1 MGHRA and CDR2 YSYEKL. The CDR3 nucleotides are TGCGCCAGCAGCCAAGGGGGCGCCAGGGGGAACACCGGGGAGCTGTTGTTT. Amino acids: CASSQGGARGNTGELLF.

The sample holds many counts of this clonotype. The chain joins TRBV6-2 or TRBV6-3 to TRBJ1-5; D is possibly TRBD1 (5 bases). Trimming removed 3 bases at V and 7 bases at J, with 16 bases between. Germline lookup yields CDR1 MNHEY and CDR2 SVGEGT. The CDR3 has 15 amino acids. The chain's CDR3 is CASSYWQGKRQPQHF. The CDR3 coding sequence is TGTGCCAGCAGTTATTGGCAGGGAAAGAGACAGCCCCAGCATTTT.

This clonotype has a count of ten or more. This chain connects TRBV11-2 to TRBJ2-2; 13 nucleotides line up with TRBD2. J was trimmed by 5 bases and V by 5 bases; bases with no gene match: 5. This CDR3 spans 16 amino acids. Germline V gene sequence: CDR1 SGHAT, CDR2 FQNNGV. CDR3 coding DNA: TGTGCCAGCAGCCCAGGACTAGCGGGAGTGACCGGGGAGCTGTTTTTT. It encodes CASSPGLAGVTGELFF.

The rearrangement joins TRBV10-3 to TRBJ2-5, with 12 bases that match TRBD2. Per the germline V gene, CDR1 is ENHRY and CDR2 is SYGVKD. V was pared by 0 bases and J by 2 bases, with 4 bases of the junction left unmatched. This CDR3 is 17 amino acids long. The CDR3 sequence: CAISESMLAGGQETQYF. The CDR3 nucleotides read TGTGCCATCAGTGAGTCGATGCTAGCGGGGGGGCAAGAGACCCAGTACTTC.

With regard to this clonotype: Being one base from a much bigger clone, this may be a read error. The chain is built from TRBV28 and TRBJ2-1, with TRBD2 matching over 10 bases. The CDR3 totals 15 residues. Germline V gene data show CDR1 as MDHEN and CDR2 as SYDVKM. The CDR3 protein is CASTLSGGAYNEQFF. The DNA of the CDR3 is TGTGCCAGCACTTTAAGCGGGGGGGCCTACAATGAGCAGTTCTTC.

The gene calls are TRBV6-2 or TRBV6-3 and TRBJ2-1; D unclear. V lost 0 bases to trimming and J lost 7 bases, with 7 bases between them. Per the germline V gene, CDR1 is MNHEY and CDR2 is SVGEGT. The CDR3 is made up of 13 amino acids. The CDR3 DNA is TGTGCCAGCAGTTACTCAGCTGGGAATGAGCAGTTCTTC. Its protein product is CASSYSAGNEQFF.

Ten or more counts support this clonotype. The chain has TRBV11-3 and TRBJ2-5; TRBD1 matches 9 bases. This CDR3 has 15 amino acids. V trimming: 4 bases; J trimming: 0 bases; junction bases outside the gene matches: 3. CDR1 is SGHNT, CDR2 YENEEA, per germline. CDR3: CASSSRQGDQETQYF. CDR3 nucleotides: TGTGCCAGCAGCTCGCGACAGGGGGACCAAGAGACCCAGTACTTC.

This clonotype has at least ten counts. This chain links TRBV28 with TRBJ1-5, with TRBD1 matching over 10 bases. From germline, CDR1 is MDHEN and CDR2 SYDVKM. The junction had 10 bases not matched to a gene; V was cut back by 7 bases and J by 7 bases. The CDR3 runs 15 residues. The CDR3 sequence: CASNWGGQGRQPQHF. The CDR3 DNA follows: TGTGCCAGCAACTGGGGGGGACAGGGGCGCCAGCCCCAGCATTTT.

V is TRBV6-5 and J is TRBJ2-5; 8 bases match TRBD2. There are 15 residues in the CDR3. Germline CDR1 MNHEY, CDR2 SVGAGI. The J segment lost 7 bases and the V segment lost 4 bases, leaving 11 bases of the junction unmatched. The CDR3 spells CASSWTEGLVSTQYF. CDR3 sequence (DNA): TGTGCCAGCAGTTGGACGGAGGGACTAGTCTCGACCCAGTACTTC.

Many counts were recorded for this clonotype. This sequence joins TRBV27 and TRBJ1-1, with 7 bases matching TRBD1. Trimming took 2 bases from V and 3 from J; bases not matched to a gene: 3. CDR3 length: 14 amino acids. Germline V CDR1 and CDR2: MNHEY, SMNVEV (reference sequence). The CDR3 protein is CASSLRGLDTEAFF. CDR3 coding DNA: TGTGCCAGCAGTTTAAGGGGGCTTGACACTGAAGCTTTCTTT.

The chain has TRBV10-3 and TRBJ2-7, with a possible D match to TRBD1 (5 bases). This CDR3 contains 16 residues. CDR1 ENHRY and CDR2 SYGVKD come from the germline V gene. Deletions cut 7 bases from V and 2 bases from J, with 21 bases between. This CDR3 is CAINNPGTGNPYEQYF. The CDR3 nucleotides read TGTGCCATCAACAATCCCGGAACAGGAAACCCCTACGAGCAGTACTTC.

In this sample, this clonotype turned up a few times. The chain employs TRBV28 and TRBJ1-1; D is unclear. This CDR3 spans 15 amino acids. Trimming took 0 bases from V and 0 from J, leaving 8 bases between them. Per germline, CDR1 MDHEN and CDR2 SYDVKM. CDR3 nucleotide sequence: TGTGCCAGCAGTTTATGGATGGGTGTGAACACTGAAGCTTTCTTT. Its translation is CASSLWMGVNTEAFF.

This clonotype has more than one count but fewer than ten. The rearrangement links TRBV11-2 to TRBJ2-7; 7 bases align to TRBD1. The germline V gene has CDR1 SGHAT and CDR2 FQNNGV. This CDR3 comprises 15 residues. Unmatched junction bases numbered 11, after V lost 5 bases and J lost 4 bases. This CDR3 reads CASSISGARGYEQYF. CDR3 nucleotide sequence: TGTGCCAGCAGCATATCCGGGGCCAGGGGGTACGAGCAGTACTTC.

Ten or more counts support this clonotype. V usage is TRBV20-1 and J usage is TRBJ1-2; 12 bases fit TRBD1. V dropped 0 bases and J dropped 8; count of bases not matched to a gene: 4. The CDR3 is 14 residues long. The germline V gene has CDR1 DFQATT and CDR2 SNEGSKA (reference sequence). This CDR3 reads CSARDGTGGRGYTF. The CDR3 bases are TGCAGTGCTAGAGATGGGACAGGGGGCAGAGGCTACACCTTC.

This clonotype was recorded at least ten times. The CDR3 DNA follows: TGTGCCAGCAGTTACCTCGGTGTGGCGAACACTGAAGCTTTCTTT. Translation: CASSYLGVANTEAFF. The V call is TRBV6-2 or TRBV6-3, the J call TRBJ1-1; D remains ambiguous. V was pared by 2 bases and J by 1 base, with 11 bases between. The CDR3 has 15 residues. Germline V gene data show CDR1 as MNHEY and CDR2 as SVGEGT.

This clonotype was detected many times. V usage is TRBV6-1 and J usage is TRBJ1-3; a weak D match, TRBD1 (6 bases). Trimming took 6 bases from V and 1 from J, leaving 16 bases between them. Germline V CDR1 and CDR2: MNHNS, SASEGT. CDR3 size: 16 residues. CDR3 protein: CASSPARGYSGNTIYF. The CDR3 DNA reads TGTGCCAGCAGCCCCGCCAGGGGCTATTCTGGAAACACCATATATTTT.

At least ten counts were recorded for this clonotype. This chain connects TRBV10-3 to TRBJ2-5; possibly TRBD1 for D (5 bases). Germline CDR1 and CDR2: ENHRY and SYGVKD. V gave up 6 bases and J gave up 4 bases, with 21 bases separating them. The CDR3 covers 16 residues. CDR3: CAISQISDNLGETQYF. CDR3 DNA: TGTGCCATCAGCCAGATCTCGGACAATCTAGGAGAGACCCAGTACTTC.

At least ten counts were recorded for this clonotype. This rearrangement joins TRBV2 to TRBJ2-2; D remains ambiguous. CDR3 length: 14 residues. V dropped 8 bases and J dropped 0 bases, with 10 bases sitting between them. CDR1 is SNHLY and CDR2 is FYNNEI in the germline V gene. The CDR3 DNA follows: TGTGCCAGCCGGACGGAAGCGAACACCGGGGAGCTGTTTTTT. Protein product: CASRTEANTGELFF.

As regards this clonotype: Germline and junction disagree at one end, which may indicate a read error. V usage is TRBV6-5 and J usage is TRBJ1-5; D possibly corresponds to TRBD1 (6 bases). Germline V gene sequence: CDR1 MNHEY, CDR2 SVGAGI. CDR3 length: 15 amino acids. Here the CDR3 DNA reads TGTGCCAGCAGTTACTCCGGACAGAGCAGTCAGCCCCAGCATTTT. It encodes CASSYSGQSSQPQHF.

The V call is TRBV20-1, the J call TRBJ2-5; unclear D gene. The CDR3 covers 13 residues. The V end was cut by 4 bases, the J end by 5 bases, with 14 bases between. Germline loops: CDR1 DFQATT, CDR2 SNEGSKA (reference sequence). The chain's CDR3 is CSATDSARETQYF. The CDR3, as DNA: TGCAGTGCTACTGATTCGGCCCGGGAGACCCAGTACTTC.

There are many counts of this clonotype. The chain carries TRBV28 and TRBJ1-3; 8 nucleotides agree with TRBD1. CDR1 and CDR2 (germline): MDHEN, SYDVKM. The CDR3 totals 15 residues. Trimming took 6 bases from V and 4 from J; bases not matched to a gene: 8. The CDR3 DNA reads TGTGCCAGCAGACTGCCAGGACAGGGCGGAAACACCATATATTTT. Translated, it gives CASRLPGQGGNTIYF.

This clonotype was detected ten times or more. The chain employs TRBV28 and TRBJ2-5, with TRBD1 identical over 7 bases. Trimming at V came to 5 bases and at J to 5 bases, leaving 14 bases not matched to a gene. This CDR3 has 16 residues. The germline V gene encodes CDR1 MDHEN and CDR2 SYDVKM. The CDR3: CASSTEGTVRVETQYF. CDR3 coding DNA: TGTGCCAGCAGTACCGAAGGGACAGTCAGGGTGGAGACCCAGTACTTC.

This clonotype was seen only a few times. The chain joins TRBV6-1 to TRBJ1-4, with 7 bases lining up with TRBD1. This CDR3 region has 15 residues. Germline CDR1 MNHNS, CDR2 SASEGT. V shed 6 bases, J shed 5 bases, and the junction held 9 bases outside the gene matches. CDR3 sequence (DNA): TGTGCCAGCAGGGCGACGACAGGGATAAATGAAAAACTGTTTTTT. Translated: CASRATTGINEKLFF.